The rows below give T cell receptor beta chains drawn from one sample of a study of blood T cell repertoires in COVID-19. Profiling relied on immunoSEQ multiplex PCR, and the TCRdb table lists in-frame clones only, not all of them. The repertoire has roughly 110,000 clones, about 64% of them found once; the top ten carry approximately 0.87%. The sample comprised peripheral blood. The receptor set was obtained from a human donor with acute or convalescent COVID-19. The donor label of this sample is uncertain. Both conserved end residues are part of each CDR3. Fields, in order: D gene, J gene, V gene, clone size, CDR3 length, CDR3 DNA, CDR3 protein. A D gene is named only where the DNA matches it firmly. Clone size is shown for a subset of rows, as once, few, many or a class of expanded clone.

TRBD1	TRBJ1-2	TRBV28	few	13	TGTGCCAGCAGTTCAGGACAGGTCTATGGCTACACCTTC	CASSSGQVYGYTF
.	TRBJ2-3	TRBV5-1	.	15	TGCGCCAGCAGCTTGGTCTCTACAGCAGCAGATACGCAGTATTTT	CASSLVSTAADTQYF
.	TRBJ1-1	TRBV27	once	15	TGTGCCAGCAGTTTCACGGGAACCATGAACACTGAAGCTTTCTTT	CASSFTGTMNTEAFF
TRBD1	TRBJ1-5	TRBV5-5	once	16	TGTGCCAGCAGCTTGGGAGGGACAGGGTCTTCGGGTTACCAGCATTTT	CASSLGGTGSSGYQHF
TRBD1	TRBJ1-5	TRBV11-2	.	13	TGTGCCAGCAGCCCGGACAGGGCTCAGCCCCAGCAGTTT	CASSPDRAQPQQF
TRBD1	TRBJ1-5	TRBV5-1	few	15	TGCGCCAGCAGCCCAGACGGACAGGTCAATCAGCCCCAGCATTTT	CASSPDGQVNQPQHF
TRBD1	TRBJ1-2	TRBV6-6	.	13	TGTGCCAGCAGCTTCACAGGGGCGGGTGGCTACACCTTC	CASSFTGAGGYTF
TRBD1	TRBJ1-6	TRBV5-8	.	15	TGTGCCAGCAGCGCGGCGGGGACAGGGAGGACACCCCTCCACTTT	CASSAAGTGRTPLHF
.	TRBJ2-2	TRBV18	.	15	TGTGCCAGCTCACCAATATCAGGGAACACCGGGGAGCTGTTTTTT	CASSPISGNTGELFF
.	TRBJ1-1	TRBV10-3	.	13	TGTGCCATCCATGGGTCCGGAGGCACTGAAGCTTTCTTT	CAIHGSGGTEAFF
.	TRBJ1-1	TRBV2	.	14	TGTGCCAGCTTTTTGGGACACCTGAACACTGAAGCTTTCTTT	CASFLGHLNTEAFF
.	TRBJ1-1	TRBV11-2	.	16	TGTGCCAGCAGCTTAGATCAAAGGGCGGGGACCCCTGAAGCTTTCTTT	CASSLDQRAGTPEAFF
TRBD1	TRBJ1-1	TRBV5-6	.	13	TGTGCCAGCAGCCTGACAGGGCGGGCTGAAGCTTTCTTT	CASSLTGRAEAFF
.	TRBJ2-7	TRBV30	.	12	TGTGCCTGGAGTGAGGAGTTCCACGAGCAGTACTTC	CAWSEEFHEQYF
TRBD1	TRBJ1-5	TRBV24-1	few	13	TGTGCCACCAGTGGACAGGGCTATCAGCCCCAGCATTTT	CATSGQGYQPQHF
TRBD1	TRBJ1-3	TRBV19	many	15	TGTGCCAGTAGGCTCACAGGGACAGCTGGAAACACCATATATTTT	CASRLTGTAGNTIYF
.	TRBJ1-2	TRBV6-6	few	13	TGTGCCAGCAGTTACCGGGACATCTATGGCTACACCTTC	CASSYRDIYGYTF
.	TRBJ1-1	TRBV3-1/TRBV3-2	.	14	TGTGCCAGCAGCCTCAGGGGATCGGGTACTGAAGCTTTCTTT	CASSLRGSGTEAFF
TRBD1	TRBJ1-2	TRBV6-6	.	14	TGTGCCAGCAGTCCCTTTTCAGGGGGCTATGGCTACACCTTC	CASSPFSGGYGYTF
.	TRBJ2-7	TRBV28	few	13	TGTGCCAGCAGGGTGGACAACTCCTACGAGCAGTACTTC	CASRVDNSYEQYF
.	TRBJ2-4	TRBV24-1	.	16	TGTGCCACCAGTGATTCCAGGGCCCTAGCCAAAAACATTCAGTACTTC	CATSDSRALAKNIQYF
.	TRBJ2-2	TRBV18	.	13	TGTGCCAGCTCACCACTCCCGGCCGGGGAGCTGTTTTTT	CASSPLPAGELFF
.	TRBJ1-6	TRBV2	once	13	TGTGCCAGCAAGTCGCAGGGGAATTCACCCCTCCACTTT	CASKSQGNSPLHF
TRBD1	TRBJ2-4	TRBV10-3	.	16	TGTGCCATCAGTGAGCCGGGACAGGGGATAGAGGACATTCAGTACTTC	CAISEPGQGIEDIQYF